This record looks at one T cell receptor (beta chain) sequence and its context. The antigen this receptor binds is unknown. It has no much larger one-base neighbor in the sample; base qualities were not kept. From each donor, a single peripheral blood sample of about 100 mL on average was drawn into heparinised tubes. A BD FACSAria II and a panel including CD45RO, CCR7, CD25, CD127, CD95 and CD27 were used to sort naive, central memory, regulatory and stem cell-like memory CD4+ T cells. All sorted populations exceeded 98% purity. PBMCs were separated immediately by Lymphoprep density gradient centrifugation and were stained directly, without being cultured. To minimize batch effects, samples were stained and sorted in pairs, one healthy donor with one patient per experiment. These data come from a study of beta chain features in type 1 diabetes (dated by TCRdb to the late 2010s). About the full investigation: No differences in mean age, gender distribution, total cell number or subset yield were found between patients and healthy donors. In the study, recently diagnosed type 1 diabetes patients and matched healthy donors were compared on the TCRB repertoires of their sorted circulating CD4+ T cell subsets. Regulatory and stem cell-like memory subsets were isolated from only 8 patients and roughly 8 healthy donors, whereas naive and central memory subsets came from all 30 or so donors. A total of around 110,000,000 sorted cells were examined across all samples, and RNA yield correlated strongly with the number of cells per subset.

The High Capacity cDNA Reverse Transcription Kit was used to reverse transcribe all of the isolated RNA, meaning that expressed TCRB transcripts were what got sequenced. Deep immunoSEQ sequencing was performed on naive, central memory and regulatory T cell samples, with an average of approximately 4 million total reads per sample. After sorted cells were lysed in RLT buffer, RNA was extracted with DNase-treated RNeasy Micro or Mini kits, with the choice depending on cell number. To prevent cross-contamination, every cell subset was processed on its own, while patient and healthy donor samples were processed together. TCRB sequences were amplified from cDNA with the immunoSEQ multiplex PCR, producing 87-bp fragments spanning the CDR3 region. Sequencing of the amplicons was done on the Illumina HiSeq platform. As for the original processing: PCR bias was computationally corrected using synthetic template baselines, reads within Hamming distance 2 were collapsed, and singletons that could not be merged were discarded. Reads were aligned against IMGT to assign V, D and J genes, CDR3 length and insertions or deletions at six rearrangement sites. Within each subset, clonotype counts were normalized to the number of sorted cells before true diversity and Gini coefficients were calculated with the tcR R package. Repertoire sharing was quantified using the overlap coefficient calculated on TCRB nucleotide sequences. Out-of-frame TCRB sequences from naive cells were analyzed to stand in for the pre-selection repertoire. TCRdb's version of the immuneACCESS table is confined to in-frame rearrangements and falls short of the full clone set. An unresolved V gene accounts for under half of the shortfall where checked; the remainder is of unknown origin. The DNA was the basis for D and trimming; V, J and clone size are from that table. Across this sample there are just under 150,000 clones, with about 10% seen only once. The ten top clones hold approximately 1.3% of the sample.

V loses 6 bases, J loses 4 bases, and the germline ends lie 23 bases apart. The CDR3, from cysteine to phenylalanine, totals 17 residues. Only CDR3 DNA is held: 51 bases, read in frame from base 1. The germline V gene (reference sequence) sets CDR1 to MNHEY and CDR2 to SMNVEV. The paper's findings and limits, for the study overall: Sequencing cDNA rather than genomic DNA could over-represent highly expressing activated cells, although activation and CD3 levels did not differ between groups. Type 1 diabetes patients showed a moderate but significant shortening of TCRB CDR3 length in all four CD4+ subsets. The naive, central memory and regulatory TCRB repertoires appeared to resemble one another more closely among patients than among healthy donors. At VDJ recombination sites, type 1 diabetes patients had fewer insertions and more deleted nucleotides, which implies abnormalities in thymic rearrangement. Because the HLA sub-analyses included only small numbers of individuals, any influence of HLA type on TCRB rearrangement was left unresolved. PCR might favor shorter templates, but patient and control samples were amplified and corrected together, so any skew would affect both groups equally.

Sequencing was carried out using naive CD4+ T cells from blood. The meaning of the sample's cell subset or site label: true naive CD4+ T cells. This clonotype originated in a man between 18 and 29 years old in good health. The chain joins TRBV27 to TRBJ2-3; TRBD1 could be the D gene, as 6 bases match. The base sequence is TGTGCCAGCAGCCCCCCGCGACAGGCCCTTTCGCCAGATACGCAGTATTTT. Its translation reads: CASSPPRQALSPDTQYF.